This TCR beta chain was captured by sequencing in a study of CD8+ T cells in alopecia areata. The table lists this clone with a few counts. Extracted RNA was reverse transcribed into cDNA, the sequencing template. TCRdb keeps only in-frame clones here, not all; method: immunoSEQ multiplex PCR. The data show more than 95,000 clones, with more than 35% seen just once and roughly 1.3% held by the top ten. The TCR was taken from a human donor with alopecia areata. Sequenced sample: CD4+ T cells sorted from blood.

CDR3 nucleotide sequence: TGCAGCGCCGAGGGACAGATCCAAGAGACCCAGTACTTC. Its translation: CSAEGQIQETQYF. This chain links TRBV29-1 with TRBJ2-5, with TRBD1 identical over 7 bases. With 7 bases clipped from V and 1 base from J, the junction kept 6 bases outside the gene matches. There are 13 residues in the CDR3. Germline V gene lookup returns CDR1 SQVTM and CDR2 ANQGSEA.